This TCR beta chain was documented in a study of T cell changes during pregnancy in multiple sclerosis. TCRdb's copy holds only in-frame clones and misses some; the assay was immunoSEQ multiplex PCR. The data show 50,000 to 70,000 clones, roughly 92% seen once. The TCR sequence derives from a female donor with multiple sclerosis, enrolled in a pregnancy study. The sequenced sample was peripheral blood, obtained in the second trimester of pregnancy.

The CDR3 spells CASSQEGQGNEKLFF. The DNA for the CDR3 is TGTGCCAGCAGCCAAGAAGGACAGGGAAATGAAAAACTGTTTTTT. The gene calls are TRBV4-2 and TRBJ1-4, with 8 bases matching TRBD1. This CDR3 has 15 residues. V trimming: 0 bases; J trimming: 5 bases; junction bases outside the gene matches: 2. Germline values: CDR1 LGHNA, CDR2 YNFKEQ.